This T cell receptor beta chain was sequenced for a study of blood T cell repertoires in COVID-19 (dated by TCRdb to the early 2020s). For context, the study as a whole: Samples covering the acute and convalescent phases of COVID-19 were provided by collaborators in the United States, Italy and Spain. The material from the prospective study consisted of cDNA or gDNA derived from T cells, B-cell-depleted T cells, or PBMCs. Deeply sampled blood TCRbeta repertoires from subjects exposed to, actively infected with, or recovered from COVID-19 were included in the dataset. The repertoires were made available in a free public database intended to serve as a resource for research on the immune response to SARS-CoV-2. The samples were drawn from the first 160 participants of the ongoing ImmuneRACE study and from under 1,500 subjects provided by 6 global collaborators. A de-identified subject ID, COVID-19 status, age in years and sex were almost always included in the sample metadata. Where available, HLA class I and class II types were obtained from metadata supplied by the sample provider rather than from assay-based typing.

The immunoSEQ Assay, a bias-controlled multiplex PCR, was used to amplify TCRbeta CDR3 regions from genomic DNA. Turning to the authors' computational methods: The number of nucleated cells in each sample was estimated by amplification of reference gene primers within the assay. To quantify the absolute abundance of each unique TCRbeta CDR3 rearrangement, sequence reads were collapsed and filtered. Productive Simpson clonality was computed per sample as the square root of Simpson's diversity index over productive rearrangements. TCRdb retrieved this table from immuneACCESS and kept in-frame rearrangements only. Not all clones are present; in checked studies, unresolved V genes account for under half, and no reason is known for the remainder. V, J and clone size were drawn from that table, and D and trimming were deduced from the DNA. This sample holds some 200,000 clones; roughly 82% were observed only once. The ten most abundant clones make up 12% of the sample.

Details on this clone: It has no known antigen specificity. No much larger clone exists at a distance of one base, and base qualities are not known.

What the authors observed across the whole study: How much clinical and demographic metadata was included differed by source and by participant, and the metadata was provided uncurated.

The junction shows trimming of 8 bases on V and 4 bases on J, plus 10 bases between the germline ends. Taken from the germline V gene (reference sequence), the CDR1 and CDR2 loops are MNHEY and SMNVEV. The CDR3 has 12 amino acids, counting the end cysteine and phenylalanine. The only DNA kept is the CDR3, 36 bases in frame from the first base. Enrolling through a virtual design, the prospective study's participants ranged in age from roughly 18 to 95 years and lived across more than 20 United States geographic areas. In the prospective study, cohorts were assigned on the basis of participant-reported clinical history obtained from a screening survey and a study questionnaire. ImmuneRACE Cohort 3 recovered participants were defined by two consecutive negative NP/OP PCR tests, healthcare professional clearance, or symptom resolution. Each participant in the prospective study had whole blood, serum and a nasopharyngeal or oropharyngeal swab collected by mobile phlebotomists. Prospective study participants could optionally give additional blood draws and questionnaires over an approximately two-month period. Blood samples from the prospective study were shipped frozen or at room temperature prior to DNA extraction.

Sequenced input: PBMCs or T cells enriched from blood (not recorded which). The rearrangement joined TRBV27 to TRBJ2-3, with TRBD2 tentatively as D gene (5 bases match). The sequence came from a man aged 35 to 55 who had recovered from COVID-19. The CDR3 protein is CASGRGPDTQYF. The nucleotides read TGTGCCAGCGGGAGAGGTCCAGATACGCAGTATTTT.